The 9 T cell receptor beta chains listed next were all sequenced from one sample in a study of cytomegalovirus exposure and HLA in healthy donors. Both 60 Vbeta primers and 13 Jbeta primers went into the PCR. Measured with immunoSEQ multiplex PCR; TCRdb has only the in-frame clones, and not every one. Of about 190,000 clones listed, about 82% were seen once; the top ten hold about 2.4%. The sequencing input was PBMCs. Every receptor here comes from a male donor in good health and CMV-seronegative.

The chain combines TRBV5-1 with TRBJ2-5; 8 bases match TRBD2. In germline, CDR1 is SGHRS, CDR2 YFSETQ. This CDR3 is 16 amino acids long. Trimming at V came to 0 bases and at J to 6 bases, leaving 10 bases not matched to a gene. The CDR3, as DNA: TGCGCCAGCAGCTTGGCGAGATTCGGGGGGGCAAAGACCCAGTACTTC. It encodes CASSLARFGGAKTQYF.

This clone was seen more than once but under ten times. The chain recombines TRBV4-2 with TRBJ2-2; D might be TRBD2 (5 bases). The CDR3 is made up of 16 amino acids. Germline loops: CDR1 LGHNA, CDR2 YNFKEQ. Trimming removed 0 bases at V and 3 bases at J, with 11 bases between. The CDR3 DNA reads as TGTGCCAGCAGCCAAGATCCGAAGGGAGACACCGGGGAGCTGTTTTTT. Encoded protein: CASSQDPKGDTGELFF.

This chain connects TRBV6-1 to TRBJ1-2, with 8 nucleotides matching TRBD1. The V and J ends lost 7 bases and 4 bases, in that order; junction bases with no gene match: 5. This CDR3 is built from 13 residues. The germline V gene encodes CDR1 MNHNS and CDR2 SASEGT. The DNA for the CDR3 is TGTGCCAGCACGGGACAGGCGCGCTATGGCTACACCTTC. Its protein product is CASTGQARYGYTF.

V and J are TRBV28 and TRBJ2-2, with 7 positions matching TRBD2. Germline values: CDR1 MDHEN, CDR2 SYDVKM. The V and J ends lost 7 bases and 5 bases, in that order; junction bases with no gene match: 16. The CDR3 runs to 17 residues. For the CDR3, the DNA is TGTGCCAGCACCTGGAGTGGGAGGGCCGAGGGGACCGGGGAGCTGTTTTTT. Translation: CASTWSGRAEGTGELFF.

This clone was detected once. The chain joins TRBV10-2 to TRBJ2-7; 9 bases fit TRBD2. Germline V lookup: CDR1 WSHSY, CDR2 SAAADI. J gave up 2 bases and V 3 bases, and 2 bases lay outside the gene matches. The CDR3 totals 14 residues. CDR3 sequence reads: CASSELAGTYEQYF. CDR3 coding DNA: TGCGCCAGCAGTGAACTAGCGGGCACCTACGAGCAGTACTTC.

This rearrangement joins TRBV7-3 to TRBJ2-1; D possibly corresponds to TRBD2 (6 bases). V lost 0 bases to trimming and J lost 7 bases, with 19 bases between them. The CDR3 loop spans 17 amino acids. Germline-derived CDR1 and CDR2 are SGHTA and FQGTGA. CDR3 in DNA: TGTGCCAGCAGCTTAACGGTCGTGACGGGAGTTTTTAATGAGCAGTTCTTC. Its protein product is CASSLTVVTGVFNEQFF.

The chain is built from TRBV28 and TRBJ1-5; 12 bases line up with TRBD1. The junction had 8 bases not matched to a gene; V was cut back by 6 bases and J by 2 bases. This CDR3 region has 17 residues. Germline CDR1 and CDR2: MDHEN and SYDVKM. CDR3 coding DNA: TGTGCCAGCAGATCGCCGGGACAGGGGGCGGGCAATCAGCCCCAGCATTTT. Its protein is CASRSPGQGAGNQPQHF.

CDR3 residues: CASSEAGGGFQPQHF. The CDR3 DNA reads TGTGCCAGCAGTGAAGCTGGGGGCGGGTTCCAGCCCCAGCATTTT. The chain has TRBV2 and TRBJ1-5; D might be TRBD1 (6 bases). Germline assignment: CDR1 SNHLY and CDR2 FYNNEI. The CDR3 has 15 residues. V lost 0 bases and J lost 7, with 13 bases in between.

The count of this clone is one. This rearrangement joins TRBV5-4 to TRBJ2-2; D is unresolved. Germline V lookup: CDR1 SGHNT, CDR2 YYREEE (reference sequence). V was trimmed by 4 bases and J by 1 base, leaving 11 bases between them. The CDR3 is 15 residues long. This chain's CDR3 is CASSPPNGNTGELFF. For the CDR3, the DNA is TGTGCCAGCAGCCCTCCTAATGGGAACACCGGGGAGCTGTTTTTT.